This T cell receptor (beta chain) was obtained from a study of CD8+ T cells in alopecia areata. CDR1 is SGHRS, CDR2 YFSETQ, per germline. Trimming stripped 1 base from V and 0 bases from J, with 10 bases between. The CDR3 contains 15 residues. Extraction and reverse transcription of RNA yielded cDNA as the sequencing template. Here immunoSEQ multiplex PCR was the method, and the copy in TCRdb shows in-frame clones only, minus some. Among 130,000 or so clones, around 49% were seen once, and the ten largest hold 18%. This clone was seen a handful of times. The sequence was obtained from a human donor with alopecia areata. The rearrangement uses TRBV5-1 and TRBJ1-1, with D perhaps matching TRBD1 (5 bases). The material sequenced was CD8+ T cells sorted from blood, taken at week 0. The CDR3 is CASSLRQNMNTEAFF. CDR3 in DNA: TGCGCCAGCAGCTTGAGACAGAACATGAACACTGAAGCTTTCTTT.